This T cell receptor (beta chain) was identified in a study of CD8 T cells in Susac syndrome. Study context: Patients with Susac syndrome who were sequenced included more than 5 with active disease and eight or nine in remission. Patients with Susac syndrome were, at the time of blood collection, therapy-naive, maintained on corticosteroids, or maintained on intravenous immunoglobulin alone.

With random hexamers, reverse transcription was performed on about 0.5 to 1 ug of RNA. MiXCR, run by TCRdb on the immunoSEQ multiplex PCR reads, gives a single entry per CDR3 protein. The data hold under 300,000 distinct CDR3 sequences, with 90% to 96% observed a single time. CDR1 and CDR2 (germline): DFQATT, SNEGSKA (reference sequence). Deletions cut 6 bases from V and 7 bases from J, with 18 bases between. The CDR3 length is 14 residues. Study results and limitations: In Susac syndrome, CD4+ T cell repertoires lacked any clonal expansion.

The diagnostic criteria for definite or probable disease, as recently defined, were met by the patients with Susac syndrome. Concerning this clonotype itself: Its antigen is not known.

The sample was CD4+ T cells from PBMCs. This chain links TRBV20-1 with TRBJ1-4; D gene ambiguous. This clonotype originated in a human donor with Susac syndrome. CDR3 nucleotide sequence: TGCAGTGCGAGCTACGGCAGACCGACTGAAAAACTGTTTTTT. Protein sequence: CSASYGRPTEKLFF.